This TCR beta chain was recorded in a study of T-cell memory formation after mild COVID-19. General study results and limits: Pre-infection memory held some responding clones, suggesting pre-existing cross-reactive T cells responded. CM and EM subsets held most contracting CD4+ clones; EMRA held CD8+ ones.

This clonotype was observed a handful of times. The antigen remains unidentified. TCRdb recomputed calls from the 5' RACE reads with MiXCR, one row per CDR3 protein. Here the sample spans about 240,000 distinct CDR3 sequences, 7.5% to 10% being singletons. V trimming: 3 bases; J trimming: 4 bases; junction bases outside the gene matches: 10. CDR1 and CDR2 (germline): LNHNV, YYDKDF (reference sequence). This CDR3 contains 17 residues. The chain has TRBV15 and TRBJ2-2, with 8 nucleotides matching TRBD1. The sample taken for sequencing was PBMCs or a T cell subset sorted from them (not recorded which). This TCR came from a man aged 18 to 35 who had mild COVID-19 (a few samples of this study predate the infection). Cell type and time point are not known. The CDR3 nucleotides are TGTGCCACCAGCAGCTTCGGACAGGGCCTTCTCACCGGGGAGCTGTTTTTT. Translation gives CATSSFGQGLLTGELFF.